The 19 T cell receptor beta chains reported below all come from one sample, sequenced in a study of technical replicates of blood from a handful of donors. The method was immunoSEQ multiplex PCR; TCRdb's version includes in-frame clones alone and lacks a portion of them. The table includes approximately 79,000 clones, roughly 90% detected once. Sequenced: T cells isolated from PBMCs. The receptors come from a human donor in good health.

V usage is TRBV5-1 and J usage is TRBJ1-2, with D possibly TRBD1 on 6 matching bases. CDR1 is SGHRS and CDR2 is YFSETQ in the germline V gene. Trimming shortened V by 1 base and J by 5 bases, and 15 bases separated the two germline ends. The CDR3 is 15 residues long. The CDR3, as DNA: TGCGCCAGCAGCTTGCGCAAAGACAGGATATATGGCTACACCTTC. Encoded protein: CASSLRKDRIYGYTF. Using reference TRBV5-1 and TRBJ1-2 for the parts outside the CDR3, the full variable domain is KAGVTQTPRYLIKTRGQQVTLSCSPISGHRSVSWYQQTPGQGLQFLFEYFSETQRNKGNFPGRFSGRQFSNSRSEMNVSTLELGDSALYLCASSLRKDRIYGYTFGSGTRLTVV.

The genes are TRBV6-5 and TRBJ2-7; D unresolved. The V and J ends lost 0 bases and 3 bases respectively, with 6 bases between them. In germline, CDR1 is MNHEY, CDR2 SVGAGI. This CDR3 is 13 amino acids long. The DNA for the CDR3 is TGTGCCAGCAGTTACTCGTCTCGCTACGAGCAGTACTTC. This encodes CASSYSSRYEQYF.

This clone was counted a single time. V and J are TRBV6-1 and TRBJ2-7; unclear D gene. The V and J ends lost 5 bases and 3 bases respectively, with 14 bases between them. The germline gives CDR1 MNHNS, CDR2 SASEGT. The CDR3 consists of 14 residues. CDR3 protein: CASSLPTTFYEQYF. CDR3 sequence (DNA): TGTGCCAGCAGTCTACCCACCACCTTCTACGAGCAGTACTTC.

This chain uses TRBV6-5 with TRBJ1-1; D is ambiguous. The germline V and J ends were trimmed by 10 bases and 3 bases, with 9 bases remaining between them. The CDR3 consists of 11 residues. CDR1 and CDR2 from the germline V gene are MNHEY and SVGAGI. The CDR3 DNA reads TGTGCCACCCGACATCACACTGAAGCTTTCTTT. The encoded protein is CATRHHTEAFF.

V gene TRBV19 combines with J gene TRBJ2-1; 11 nucleotides agree with TRBD2. This CDR3 region has 17 residues. V was clipped by 3 bases and J by 5 bases; unmatched bases: 9. In germline, CDR1 is LNHDA, CDR2 SQIVND (reference sequence). CDR3 nucleotide sequence: TGTGCCAGTAGTATGCTGACCGGGACTAGCGGAGACAATGAGCAGTTCTTC. Protein: CASSMLTGTSGDNEQFF.

This chain connects TRBV9 to TRBJ2-2; weak D call: TRBD1 (6 bases). CDR3 length equals 15 residues. The germline CDR1 and CDR2 sequences are SGDLS and YYNGEE. V lost 2 bases to trimming and J lost 5 bases, with 13 bases between them. The CDR3 DNA is TGTGCCAGCAGCGTTTCAGGGGTGTTGACCGGGGAGCTGTTTTTT. This translates into CASSVSGVLTGELFF.

The chain combines TRBV19 with TRBJ2-2; TRBD2 is a possible D gene (5 bases). The CDR3 runs to 15 residues. Trimming shortened V by 7 bases and J by 0 bases, and 12 bases separated the two germline ends. The germline CDR1 and CDR2 sequences are LNHDA and SQIVND (reference sequence). CDR3 nucleotide sequence: TGTGCCAGTACTTTCGCGGGCACGAACACCGGGGAGCTGTTTTTT. Its translation: CASTFAGTNTGELFF.

This clone has more than one count but fewer than ten. The V call is TRBV2, the J call TRBJ2-1; TRBD1 agrees at 7 bases. J was trimmed by 4 bases and V by 10 bases; bases with no gene match: 10. The CDR3 loop spans 14 amino acids. Germline values: CDR1 SNHLY, CDR2 FYNNEI. The CDR3 region has the DNA TGTGCCATCAAAGCCCGGGACAGTTACAATGAGCAGTTCTTC. Its translation: CAIKARDSYNEQFF.

V and J are TRBV28 and TRBJ1-4; possible D gene TRBD1, 6 bases. The CDR3 has 15 residues. Germline CDR1 MDHEN, CDR2 SYDVKM. Trimming removed 3 bases from V and 8 bases from J, with 16 bases in between. This CDR3 is CASSFAQGPYEKLFF. As DNA, the CDR3 is TGTGCCAGCAGTTTCGCACAGGGTCCCTACGAAAAACTGTTTTTT.

The rearrangement uses TRBV11-3 and TRBJ2-2; D is unresolved. The CDR3 runs 14 residues. Per the germline V gene, CDR1 is SGHNT and CDR2 is YENEEA. Trimming removed 3 bases from V and 3 bases from J, with 8 bases in between. The CDR3 sequence is CASSLRLYTGELFF. In DNA form, the CDR3 reads TGTGCCAGCAGCTTGCGTTTATACACCGGGGAGCTGTTTTTT.

The V and J genes are TRBV5-1 and TRBJ1-4; 7 bases match TRBD1. Trimming took 2 bases from V and 6 from J; bases not matched to a gene: 4. CDR3 size: 14 residues. Germline V lookup: CDR1 SGHRS, CDR2 YFSETQ. The CDR3 is CASSFTGADEKLFF. CDR3 nucleotide sequence: TGCGCCAGCAGCTTTACAGGGGCGGATGAAAAACTGTTTTTT.

In its sample, this clone was seen a few times. The identical CDR3 is also encoded by other nucleotide sequences in the sample. V gene TRBV30 combines with J gene TRBJ1-1; D remains ambiguous. Germline V lookup: CDR1 GTSNPN, CDR2 SVGIG (reference sequence). The CDR3 is made up of 12 amino acids. Trimming stripped 0 bases from V and 4 bases from J, with 6 bases between. The CDR3 reads CAWSVGSTEAFF. Written as DNA, the CDR3 is TGTGCCTGGAGTGTCGGGAGCACTGAAGCTTTCTTT.

This clone was picked up one time. J is TRBJ1-1 and V is TRBV6-6; D gene unclear. The germline V gene encodes CDR1 MNHNY and CDR2 SVGAGI (reference sequence). Deletions cut 2 bases from V and 1 base from J, with 2 bases between. There are 12 residues in the CDR3. The CDR3 sequence is CASSYRNTEAFF. CDR3 in DNA: TGTGCCAGCAGTTACCGGAACACTGAAGCTTTCTTT.

In its sample, this clone was seen once. This CDR3 reads CASSPPGTAYGYTF. Here the CDR3 DNA reads TGTGCCAGCAGTCCCCCAGGGACAGCCTATGGCTACACCTTC. J is TRBJ1-2 and V is TRBV28; 7 bases match TRBD1. The CDR3 is 14 residues long. The junction had 7 bases not matched to a gene; V was cut back by 5 bases and J by 4 bases. The germline V gene has CDR1 MDHEN and CDR2 SYDVKM.

This clone was recorded only once. This chain links TRBV6-6 with TRBJ2-7, with 9 bases that match TRBD1. The germline V gene encodes CDR1 MNHNY and CDR2 SVGAGI (reference sequence). The CDR3 sequence is 15 residues long. V was clipped by 2 bases and J by 3 bases; unmatched bases: 5. The CDR3 nucleotides are TGTGCCAGCAGTTACGGGGACAGGGAAAACTACGAGCAGTACTTC. Translating gives CASSYGDRENYEQYF.

The chain has TRBV28 and TRBJ2-3; tentative D call: TRBD1 (6 bases). With 1 base removed from V and 3 bases from J, the gap between germline ends came to 14 bases. The CDR3 length is 16 residues. The germline V gene has CDR1 MDHEN and CDR2 SYDVKM. The DNA for the CDR3 is TGTGCCAGCAGTTTATCAGGGGCTGTGGGGACAGATACGCAGTATTTT. Translating gives CASSLSGAVGTDTQYF.

The CDR3 DNA follows: TGTGCCAGCAGCGAGGGACAGGTAAACTACGAGCAGTACTTC. This gives the protein CASSEGQVNYEQYF. The chain combines TRBV9 with TRBJ2-7, with 8 bases aligning to TRBD1. The trim removed 3 bases at V and 3 bases at J, leaving 5 bases unmatched. Germline V gene sequence: CDR1 SGDLS, CDR2 YYNGEE. CDR3 length equals 14 residues.

The chain uses TRBV4-3 and TRBJ2-7; 8 bases line up with TRBD1. The CDR3 covers 14 residues. The germline CDR1 and CDR2 sequences are LGHNA and YSLEER. J was trimmed by 2 bases and V by 4 bases; bases with no gene match: 4. CDR3 bases: TGCGCCAGCAGCCCTGGACAGGGAGCCTACGAGCAGTACTTC. Its translation is CASSPGQGAYEQYF.

The J gene is TRBJ1-2, the V gene TRBV9, with D uncertain. V lost 0 bases and J lost 0, with 3 bases in between. CDR1 and CDR2 from the germline V gene are SGDLS and YYNGEE. The CDR3 spans 13 residues. CDR3 sequence reads: CASSVAPNYGYTF. The CDR3 DNA sequence: TGTGCCAGCAGCGTAGCTCCTAACTATGGCTACACCTTC. Full variable domain (rest looked up from reference TRBV9 and TRBJ1-2): DSGVTQTPKHLITATGQRVTLRCSPRSGDLSVYWYQQSLDQGLQFLIQYYNGEERAKGNILERFSAQQFPDLHSELNLSSLELGDSALYFCASSVAPNYGYTFGSGTRLTVV.